This TCR beta chain is drawn from a study of blood T cells in healthy people across ages. General observations from the study: In these data, TCR beta diversity tracked strongly with naive T cell percentage.

A J-beta primer mix and a sample-barcoded 5' primer were used in a second PCR of roughly 6 to 12 cycles. No fewer than 3 million CDR3-containing paired-end reads came from each sample. From the 5' RACE reads, TCRdb called clonotypes with MiXCR, one entry per CDR3 protein. This sample yields roughly 1.6 million distinct CDR3 sequences, of which around 36% are seen a single time; about 11% belongs to the top ten. V dropped 9 bases and J dropped 1 base, with 15 bases sitting between them. CDR1 and CDR2 from the germline V gene are SGHDN and FVKESK. The CDR3 contains 15 residues. This clonotype was picked up a small number of times. Its target is not known.

The clonotype originates from a woman aged 25 to 45 in good health. The chain has TRBV14 and TRBJ2-2; possibly TRBD1 or TRBD2 for D (6 bases each). The sequenced material came from blood. In DNA, the CDR3 is TGTGCCAGTAAGGACGGAGGGGGGAACACCGGGGAGCTGTTTTTT. Its translation is CASKDGGGNTGELFF.